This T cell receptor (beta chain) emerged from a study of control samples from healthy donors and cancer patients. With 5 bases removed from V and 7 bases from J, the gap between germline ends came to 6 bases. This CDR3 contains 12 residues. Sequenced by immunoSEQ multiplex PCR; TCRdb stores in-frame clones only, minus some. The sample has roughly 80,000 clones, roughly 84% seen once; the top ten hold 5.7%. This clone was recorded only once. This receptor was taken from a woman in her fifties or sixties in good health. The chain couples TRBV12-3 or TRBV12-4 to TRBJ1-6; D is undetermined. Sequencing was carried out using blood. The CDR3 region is CASSLRNSPLHF. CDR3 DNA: TGTGCCAGCAGTCTCAGAAATTCACCCCTCCACTTT.